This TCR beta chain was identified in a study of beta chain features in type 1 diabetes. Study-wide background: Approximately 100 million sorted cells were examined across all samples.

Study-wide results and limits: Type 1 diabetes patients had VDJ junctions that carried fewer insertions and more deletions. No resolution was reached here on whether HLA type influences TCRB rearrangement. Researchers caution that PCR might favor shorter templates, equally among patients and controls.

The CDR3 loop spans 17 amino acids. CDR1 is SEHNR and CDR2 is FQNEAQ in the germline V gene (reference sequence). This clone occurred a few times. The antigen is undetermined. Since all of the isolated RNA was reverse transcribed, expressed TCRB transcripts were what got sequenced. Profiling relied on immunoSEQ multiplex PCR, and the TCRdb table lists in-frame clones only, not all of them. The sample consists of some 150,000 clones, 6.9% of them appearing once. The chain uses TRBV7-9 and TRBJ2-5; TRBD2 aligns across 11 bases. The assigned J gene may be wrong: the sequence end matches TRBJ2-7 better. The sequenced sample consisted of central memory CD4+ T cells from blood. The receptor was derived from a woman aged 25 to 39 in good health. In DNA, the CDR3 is TGTGCCAGCAGCTTAGACTCTGGACTAGCGGGCTCCTACGAGCAGTACTTC. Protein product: CASSLDSGLAGSYEQYF.